The table lists the clone carrying this TCR beta chain with a count of one. The target antigen is unknown. The data were obtained in a study of Ad26.COV2.S vaccination and SARS-CoV-2 variants. Findings of the study overall: Those who received vaccine or placebo ended up with similar non-spike TCR breadth.

Stated treatment: 15 to 20 received Ad26.COV2.S at low or high dose, single or two shots; 5 received placebo; per-sample allocation not given. Sampling took place 63 days after the first vaccine or placebo injection. The repertoire was sequenced with immunoSEQ multiplex PCR; TCRdb's copy has only in-frame clones and lacks some. Here the sample spans hundreds of thousands of clones, around 89% being singletons. The CDR3 consists of 14 residues. The ends lost 5 bases at V and 2 bases at J; junction bases unmatched: 4. Per germline, CDR1 SGHTA and CDR2 FQGNSA. The input for sequencing was peripheral blood, taken in a trial of Ad26.COV2.S vaccine versus placebo. The receptor was derived from a person aged 18-65 years who received the Ad26.COV2.S COVID-19 vaccine or a placebo. J is TRBJ2-7 and V is TRBV7-2; 9 bases line up with TRBD2. CDR3 region: CASSLTSGAYEQYF. In DNA form, the CDR3 reads TGTGCCAGCAGCCTGACTAGCGGTGCCTACGAGCAGTACTTC.